Reported below is one T cell receptor beta chain. Its specificity is not known. This record belongs to a study of cytomegalovirus exposure and HLA in healthy donors. Study-wide results and caveats: The tendency of first-cohort TCR clusters to co-occur in the 120 validation repertoires was identified by a subsequent analysis. In vitro checks showed that a few CMV-associated chains really do target CMV antigens. It was about 180 TCR beta chains that were listed as cytomegalovirus-associated.

Trimming pared 3 bases from V and 7 bases from J, leaving 13 bases between. The length of the CDR3 is 13 residues. Looked up from germline, CDR1 is MDHEN and CDR2 is SYDVKM. The donors were part of the roughly 120-subject validation cohort, which stood apart from the approximately 630-subject first cohort. Here immunoSEQ multiplex PCR was the method, and the copy in TCRdb shows in-frame clones only, minus some. The sample lists about 170,000 clones, around nine tenths occurring once. The sequence was obtained from a man aged 18 to 29 in good health and CMV-seropositive. The chain couples TRBV28 to TRBJ2-7; D possibly corresponds to TRBD1 (5 bases). Sample: PBMCs. CDR3 loop: CASSFPLRGEQYF. In DNA, the CDR3 is TGTGCCAGCAGTTTCCCACTTAGGGGAGAGCAGTACTTC.